This is a list of T cell receptor beta chains from one sample in a study of neurological immune-mediated disorders. Each CDR3 protein gets one entry after TCRdb re-called the 5' RACE reads with MiXCR. The data contain some 60,000 distinct CDR3 sequences, about 10% of them singletons. Material for sequencing was PBMCs. These receptors all come from a male donor with HTLV-1-associated myelopathy (HAM/TSP). The CDR3 runs from the conserved cysteine through the conserved F or W.

CDR3 protein: CSARLFSGGYEQYF
J gene: TRBJ2-7
V gene: TRBV20-1

CDR3 protein: CSARPGTETQYF
J gene: TRBJ2-5
V gene: TRBV20-1

CDR3 protein: CASRPGVKGTEAFF
J gene: TRBJ1-1
V gene: TRBV6-2/TRBV6-3

CDR3 protein: CASSLSLATQYF
J gene: TRBJ2-5
V gene: TRBV3-1

CDR3 protein: CSGRGGWRVNEQFF
J gene: TRBJ2-1
V gene: TRBV20-1

CDR3 protein: CASSLGRGLGPQHF
J gene: TRBJ1-5
V gene: TRBV5-1

CDR3 protein: CASSYSSWHYGYTF
J gene: TRBJ1-2
V gene: TRBV6-5

CDR3 protein: CASRGRDNYEQYF
J gene: TRBJ2-7
V gene: TRBV5-6

CDR3 protein: CASSLGSRGETQYF
J gene: TRBJ2-5
V gene: TRBV7-2

CDR3 protein: CASSSTTDTQYF
J gene: TRBJ2-3
V gene: TRBV7-3

CDR3 protein: CASSLPSGDTQYF
J gene: TRBJ2-3
V gene: TRBV5-6

CDR3 protein: CASIYSKVTGVLNQPQHF
J gene: TRBJ1-5
V gene: TRBV6-2/TRBV6-3

CDR3 protein: CASSATRDFSDTQYF
J gene: TRBJ2-3
V gene: TRBV7-9

CDR3 protein: CAWIPRDRETQYF
J gene: TRBJ2-5
V gene: TRBV30

CDR3 protein: CATSRLLGTGQETQYF
J gene: TRBJ2-5
V gene: TRBV15

CDR3 protein: CASPRTGFSGATEAFF
J gene: TRBJ1-1
V gene: TRBV2

CDR3 protein: CASSLSRQITGELFF
J gene: TRBJ2-2
V gene: TRBV6-5

CDR3 protein: CASSYSTPAQPQHF
J gene: TRBJ1-5
V gene: TRBV6-2/TRBV6-3

CDR3 protein: CAISESSGEGELFF
J gene: TRBJ2-2
V gene: TRBV10-3

CDR3 protein: CASSLRGNLAGNTIYF
J gene: TRBJ1-3
V gene: TRBV12-3/TRBV12-4

CDR3 protein: CAISESSTGNYGYTF
J gene: TRBJ1-2
V gene: TRBV10-3

CDR3 protein: CSASRGPSTDTQYF
J gene: TRBJ2-3
V gene: TRBV20-1

CDR3 protein: CASSLVRSLWETQYF
J gene: TRBJ2-5
V gene: TRBV7-9

CDR3 protein: CAISESLLGDQPQHF
J gene: TRBJ1-5
V gene: TRBV10-3

CDR3 protein: CASSFGGGKETQYF
J gene: TRBJ2-5
V gene: TRBV5-1

CDR3 protein: CVAPRGGSSTDTQYF
J gene: TRBJ2-3
V gene: TRBV2